This T cell receptor (beta chain) stems from a study of T cells in Graves' hyperthyroidism and ophthalmopathy. This clonotype was seen more than once but under ten times. CDR3 size: 13 residues. V lost 2 bases, J lost 8 bases, and 10 bases lay in between. Looked up from germline, CDR1 is DFQATT and CDR2 is SNEGSKA (reference sequence). RNA transcripts gave rise to amplified TCR beta CDR3 regions. The HTBI set primed first-round TCR CDR3 RT-PCR. TCRdb passed the multiplex PCR reads through MiXCR, listing each CDR3 protein once. The table has over 300,000 distinct CDR3 sequences, around 13% seen once; the top ten hold roughly 35%.

J is TRBJ1-6 and V is TRBV20-1; maybe TRBD1 (5 bases). Sequenced: blood. This clonotype originated in a woman in her 40s with Graves' ophthalmopathy. In DNA, the CDR3 is TGCAGTGCTAGACAGGGACCTTATTCACCCCTCCACTTT. Translation: CSARQGPYSPLHF.